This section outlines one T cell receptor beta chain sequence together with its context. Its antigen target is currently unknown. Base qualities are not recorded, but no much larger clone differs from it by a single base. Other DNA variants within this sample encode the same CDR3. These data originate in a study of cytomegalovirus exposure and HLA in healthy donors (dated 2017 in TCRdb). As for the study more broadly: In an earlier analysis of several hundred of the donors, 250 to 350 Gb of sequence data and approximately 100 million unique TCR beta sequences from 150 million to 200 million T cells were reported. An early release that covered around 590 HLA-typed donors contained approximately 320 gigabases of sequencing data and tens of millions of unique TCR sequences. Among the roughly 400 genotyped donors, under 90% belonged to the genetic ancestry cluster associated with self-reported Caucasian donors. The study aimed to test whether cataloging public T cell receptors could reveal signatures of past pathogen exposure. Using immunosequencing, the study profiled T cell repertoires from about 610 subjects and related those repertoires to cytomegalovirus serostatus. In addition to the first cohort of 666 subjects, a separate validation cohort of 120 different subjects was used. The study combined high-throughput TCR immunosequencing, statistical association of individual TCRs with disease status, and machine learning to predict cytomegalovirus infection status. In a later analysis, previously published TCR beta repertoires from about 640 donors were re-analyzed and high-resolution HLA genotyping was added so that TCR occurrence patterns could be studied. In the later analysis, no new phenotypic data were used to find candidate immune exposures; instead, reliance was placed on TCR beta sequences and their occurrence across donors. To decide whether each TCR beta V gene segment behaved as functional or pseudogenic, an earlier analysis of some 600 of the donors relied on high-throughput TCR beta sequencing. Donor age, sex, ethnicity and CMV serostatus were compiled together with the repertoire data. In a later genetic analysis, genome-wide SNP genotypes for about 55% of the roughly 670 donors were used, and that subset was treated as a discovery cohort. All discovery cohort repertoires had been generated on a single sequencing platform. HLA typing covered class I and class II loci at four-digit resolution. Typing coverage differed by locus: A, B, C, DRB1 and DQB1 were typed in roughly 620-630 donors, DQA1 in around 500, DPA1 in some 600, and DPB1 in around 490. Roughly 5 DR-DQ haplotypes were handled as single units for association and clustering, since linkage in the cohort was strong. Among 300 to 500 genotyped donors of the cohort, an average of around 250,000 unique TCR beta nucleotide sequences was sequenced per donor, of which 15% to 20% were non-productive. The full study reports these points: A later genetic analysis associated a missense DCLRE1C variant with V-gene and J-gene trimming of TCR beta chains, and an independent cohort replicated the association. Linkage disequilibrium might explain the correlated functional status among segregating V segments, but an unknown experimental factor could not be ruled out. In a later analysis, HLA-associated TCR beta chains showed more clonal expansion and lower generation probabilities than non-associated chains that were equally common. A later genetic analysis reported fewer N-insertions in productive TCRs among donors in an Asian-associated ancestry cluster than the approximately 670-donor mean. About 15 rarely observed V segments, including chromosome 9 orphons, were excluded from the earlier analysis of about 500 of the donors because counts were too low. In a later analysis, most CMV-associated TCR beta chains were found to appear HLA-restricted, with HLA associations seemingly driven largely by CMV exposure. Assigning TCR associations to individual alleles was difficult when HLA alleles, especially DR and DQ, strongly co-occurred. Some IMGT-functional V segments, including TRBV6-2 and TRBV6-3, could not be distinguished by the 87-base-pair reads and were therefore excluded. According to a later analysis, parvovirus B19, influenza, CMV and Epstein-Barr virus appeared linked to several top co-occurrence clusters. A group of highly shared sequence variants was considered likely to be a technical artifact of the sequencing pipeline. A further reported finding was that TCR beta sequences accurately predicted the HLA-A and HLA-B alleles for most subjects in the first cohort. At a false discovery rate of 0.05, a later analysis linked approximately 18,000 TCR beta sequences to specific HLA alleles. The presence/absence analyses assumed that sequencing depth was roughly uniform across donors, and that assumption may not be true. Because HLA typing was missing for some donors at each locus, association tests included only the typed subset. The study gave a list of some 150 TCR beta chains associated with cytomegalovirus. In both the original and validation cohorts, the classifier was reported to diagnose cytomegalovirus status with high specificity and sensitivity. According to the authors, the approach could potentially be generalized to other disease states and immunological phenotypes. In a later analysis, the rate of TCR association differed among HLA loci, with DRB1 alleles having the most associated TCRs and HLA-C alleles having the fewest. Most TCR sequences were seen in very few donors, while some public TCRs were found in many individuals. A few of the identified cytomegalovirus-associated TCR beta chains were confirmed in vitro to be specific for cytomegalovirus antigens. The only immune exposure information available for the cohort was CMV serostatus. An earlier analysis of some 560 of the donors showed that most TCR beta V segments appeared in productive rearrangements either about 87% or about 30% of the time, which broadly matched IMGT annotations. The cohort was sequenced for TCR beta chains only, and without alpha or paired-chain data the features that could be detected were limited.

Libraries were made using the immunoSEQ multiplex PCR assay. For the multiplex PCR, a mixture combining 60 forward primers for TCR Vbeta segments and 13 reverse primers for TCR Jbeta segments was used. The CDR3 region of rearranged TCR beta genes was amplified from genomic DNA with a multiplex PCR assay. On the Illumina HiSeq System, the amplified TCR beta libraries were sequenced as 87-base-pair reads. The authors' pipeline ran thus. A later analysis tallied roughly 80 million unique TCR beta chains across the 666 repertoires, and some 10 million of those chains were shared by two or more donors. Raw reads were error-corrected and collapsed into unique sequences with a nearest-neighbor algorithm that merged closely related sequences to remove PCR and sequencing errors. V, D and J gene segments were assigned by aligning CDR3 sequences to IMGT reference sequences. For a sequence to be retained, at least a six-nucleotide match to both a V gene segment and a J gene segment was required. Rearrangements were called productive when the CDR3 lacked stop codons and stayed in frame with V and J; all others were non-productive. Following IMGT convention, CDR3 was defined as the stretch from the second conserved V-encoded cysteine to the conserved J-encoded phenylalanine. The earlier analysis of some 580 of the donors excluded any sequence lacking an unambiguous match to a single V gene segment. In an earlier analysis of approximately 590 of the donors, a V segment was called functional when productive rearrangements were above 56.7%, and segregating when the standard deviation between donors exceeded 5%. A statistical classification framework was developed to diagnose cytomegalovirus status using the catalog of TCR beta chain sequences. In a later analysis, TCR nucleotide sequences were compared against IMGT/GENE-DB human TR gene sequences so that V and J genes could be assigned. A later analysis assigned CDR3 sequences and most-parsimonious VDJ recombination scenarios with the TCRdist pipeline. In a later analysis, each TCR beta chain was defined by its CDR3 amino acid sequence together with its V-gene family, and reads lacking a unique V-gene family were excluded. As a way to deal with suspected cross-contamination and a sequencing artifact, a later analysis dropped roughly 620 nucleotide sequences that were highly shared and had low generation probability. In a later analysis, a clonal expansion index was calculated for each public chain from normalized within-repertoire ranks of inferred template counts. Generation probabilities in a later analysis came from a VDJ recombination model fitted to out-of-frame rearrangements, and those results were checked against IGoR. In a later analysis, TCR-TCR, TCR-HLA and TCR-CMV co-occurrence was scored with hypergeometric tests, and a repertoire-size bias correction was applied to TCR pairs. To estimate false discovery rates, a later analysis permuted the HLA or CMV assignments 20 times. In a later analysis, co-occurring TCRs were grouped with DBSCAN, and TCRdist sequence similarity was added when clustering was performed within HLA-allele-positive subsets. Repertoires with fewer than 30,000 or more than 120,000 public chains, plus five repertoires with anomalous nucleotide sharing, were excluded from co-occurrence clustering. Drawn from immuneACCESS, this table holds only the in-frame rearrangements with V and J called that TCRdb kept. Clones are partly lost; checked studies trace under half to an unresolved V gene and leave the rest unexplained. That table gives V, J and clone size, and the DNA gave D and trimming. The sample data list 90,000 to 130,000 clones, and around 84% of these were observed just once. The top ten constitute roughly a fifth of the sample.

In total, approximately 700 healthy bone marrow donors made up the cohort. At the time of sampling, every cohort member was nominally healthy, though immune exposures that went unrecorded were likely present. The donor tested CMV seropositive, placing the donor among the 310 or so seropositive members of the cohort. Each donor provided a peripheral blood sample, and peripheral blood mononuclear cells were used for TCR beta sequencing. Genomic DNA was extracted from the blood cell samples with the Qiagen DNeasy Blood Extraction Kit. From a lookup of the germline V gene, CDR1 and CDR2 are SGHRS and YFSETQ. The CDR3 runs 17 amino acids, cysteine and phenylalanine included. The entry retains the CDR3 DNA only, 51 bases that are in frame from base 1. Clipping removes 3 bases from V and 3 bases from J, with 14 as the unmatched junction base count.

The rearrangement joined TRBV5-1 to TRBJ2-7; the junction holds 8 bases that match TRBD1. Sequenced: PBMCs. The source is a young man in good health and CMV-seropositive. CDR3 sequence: CASSSDPRGQEFYEQYF. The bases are TGCGCCAGCAGCTCGGATCCCAGGGGGCAAGAATTCTACGAGCAGTACTTC.